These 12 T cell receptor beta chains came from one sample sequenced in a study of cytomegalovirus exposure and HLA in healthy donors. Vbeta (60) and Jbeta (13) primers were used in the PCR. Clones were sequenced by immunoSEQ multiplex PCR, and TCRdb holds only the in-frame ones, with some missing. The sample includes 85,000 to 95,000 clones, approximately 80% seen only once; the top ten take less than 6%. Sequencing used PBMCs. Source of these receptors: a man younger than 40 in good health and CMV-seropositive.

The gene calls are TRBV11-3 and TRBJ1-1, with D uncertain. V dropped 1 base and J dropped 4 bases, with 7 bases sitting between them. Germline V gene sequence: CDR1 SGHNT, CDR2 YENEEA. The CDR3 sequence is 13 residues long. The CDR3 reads CASSLGGTTEAFF. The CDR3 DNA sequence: TGTGCCAGCAGCTTAGGCGGAACCACTGAAGCTTTCTTT.

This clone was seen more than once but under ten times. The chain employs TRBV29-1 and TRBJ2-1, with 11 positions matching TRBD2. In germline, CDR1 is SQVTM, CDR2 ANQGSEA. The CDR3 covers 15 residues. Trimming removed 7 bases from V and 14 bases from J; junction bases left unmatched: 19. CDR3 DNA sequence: TGCAGCGGCCGCTTAGCCGGGACTAGCGGAGCCGTTGAGTTCTTC. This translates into CSGRLAGTSGAVEFF.

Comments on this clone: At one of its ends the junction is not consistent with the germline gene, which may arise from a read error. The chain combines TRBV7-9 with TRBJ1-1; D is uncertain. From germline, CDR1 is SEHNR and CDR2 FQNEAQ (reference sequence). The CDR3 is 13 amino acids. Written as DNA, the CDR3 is TGTTCCAGCAGCTTAAATTCAGGCACTGAAGCTTTCTTT. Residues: CSSSLNSGTEAFF.

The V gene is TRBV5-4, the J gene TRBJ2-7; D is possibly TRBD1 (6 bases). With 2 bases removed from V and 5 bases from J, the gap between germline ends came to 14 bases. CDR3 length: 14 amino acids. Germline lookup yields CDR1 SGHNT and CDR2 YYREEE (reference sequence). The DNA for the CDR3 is TGTGCCAGCAGCTTACAGGGATTAAGGGACGAGCAGTACTTC. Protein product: CASSLQGLRDEQYF.

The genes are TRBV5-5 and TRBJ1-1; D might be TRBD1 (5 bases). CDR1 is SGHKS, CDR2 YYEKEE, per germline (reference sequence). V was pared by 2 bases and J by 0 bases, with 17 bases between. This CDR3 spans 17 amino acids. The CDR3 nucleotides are TGTGCCAGCAGCTTTGATAGGGGCAGGGTTATGAACACTGAAGCTTTCTTT. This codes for CASSFDRGRVMNTEAFF.

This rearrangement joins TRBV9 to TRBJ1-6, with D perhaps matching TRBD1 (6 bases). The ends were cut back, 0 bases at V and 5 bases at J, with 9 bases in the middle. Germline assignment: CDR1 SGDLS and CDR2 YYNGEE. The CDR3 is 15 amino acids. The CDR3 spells CASSVGQGNNSPLHF. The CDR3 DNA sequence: TGTGCCAGCAGCGTAGGGCAGGGGAATAATTCACCCCTCCACTTT.

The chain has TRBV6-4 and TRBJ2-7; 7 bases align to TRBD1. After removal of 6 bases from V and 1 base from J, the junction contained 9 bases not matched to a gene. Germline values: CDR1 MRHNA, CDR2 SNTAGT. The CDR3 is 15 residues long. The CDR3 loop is CASRIRDSRSYEQYV. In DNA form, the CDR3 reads TGTGCCAGCAGGATCCGGGACAGCAGATCCTACGAGCAGTACGTC.

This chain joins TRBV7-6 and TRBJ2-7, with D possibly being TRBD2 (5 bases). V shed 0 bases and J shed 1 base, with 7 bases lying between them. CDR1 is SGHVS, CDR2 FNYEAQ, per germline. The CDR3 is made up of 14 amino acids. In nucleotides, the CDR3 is TGTGCCAGCAGCTTAGCGGGAGAGTCCTACGAGCAGTACTTC. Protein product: CASSLAGESYEQYF. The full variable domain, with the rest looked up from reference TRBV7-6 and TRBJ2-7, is GAGVSQSPRYKVTKRGQDVALRCDPISGHVSLYWYRQALGQGPEFLTYFNYEAQQDKSGLPNDRFSAERPEGSISTLTIQRTEQRDSAMYRCASSLAGESYEQYFGPGTRLTVT.

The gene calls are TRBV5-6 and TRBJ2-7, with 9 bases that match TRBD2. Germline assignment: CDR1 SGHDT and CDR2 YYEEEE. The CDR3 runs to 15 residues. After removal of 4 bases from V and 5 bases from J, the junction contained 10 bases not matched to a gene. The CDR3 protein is CASSPLAGSGHEQYV. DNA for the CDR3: TGTGCCAGCAGCCCCCTAGCGGGGTCGGGCCACGAGCAGTACGTC.

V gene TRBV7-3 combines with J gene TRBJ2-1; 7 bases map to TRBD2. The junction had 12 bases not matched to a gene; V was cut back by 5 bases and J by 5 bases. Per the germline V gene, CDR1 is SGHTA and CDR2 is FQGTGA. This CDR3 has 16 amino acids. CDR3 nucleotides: TGTGCCAGCAGCCAGCTCGGGGGGACCCCGCACAATGAGCAGTTCTTC. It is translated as CASSQLGGTPHNEQFF.

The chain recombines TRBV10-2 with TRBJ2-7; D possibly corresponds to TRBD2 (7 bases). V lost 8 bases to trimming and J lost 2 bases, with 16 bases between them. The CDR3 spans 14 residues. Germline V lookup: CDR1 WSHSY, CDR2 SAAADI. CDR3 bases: TGCGCCAGCGCGGCGGGGGCCACCACCTACGAGCAGTACGTC. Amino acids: CASAAGATTYEQYV.

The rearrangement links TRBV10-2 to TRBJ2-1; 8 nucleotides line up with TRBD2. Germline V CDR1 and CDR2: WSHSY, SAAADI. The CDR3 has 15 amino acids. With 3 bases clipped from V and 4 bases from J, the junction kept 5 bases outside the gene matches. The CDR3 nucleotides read TGCGCCAGCAGTGATAGGAGCGGGGGATACAATGAGCAGTTCTTC. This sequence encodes CASSDRSGGYNEQFF.